This T cell receptor beta chain came from a study of T cells in Graves' hyperthyroidism and ophthalmopathy. Losses at the gene ends were 4 bases for V and 7 bases for J; bases not matched to a gene: 9. In germline, CDR1 is SGHRS, CDR2 YFSETQ. The CDR3 totals 15 residues. Cells are PBMCs isolated from more than 8.5 ml of fresh blood. This clonotype was detected ten times or more. Using RNA transcripts as the source, TCR beta CDR3 regions were amplified. The HTBI set primed first-round TCR CDR3 RT-PCR. Using its own MiXCR run on the multiplex PCR reads, TCRdb lists one record per CDR3 protein. The sample includes under 650,000 distinct CDR3 sequences, about 17% of them seen just once.

Source material: blood. The clonotype originates from a woman younger than 45 with Graves' hyperthyroidism. This rearrangement joins TRBV5-1 to TRBJ2-1; 9 nucleotides align to TRBD2. CDR3 residues: CASSHLAGERNEQFF. CDR3 bases: TGCGCCAGCAGCCATTTAGCGGGAGAGAGGAATGAGCAGTTCTTC.